Listed here are 30 T cell receptor beta chains from one sample, sequenced in a study of shared clonotypes between healthy human individuals. Some clones are missing from TCRdb's copy, which holds only in-frame ones; the method was immunoSEQ multiplex PCR. The sample yields some 2,100,000 clones, roughly 95% seen once. Sequenced: naive CD4+ T cells sorted from blood. Subset here: CD45RA+ positively selected. The receptors derive from a man aged 18 to 35 in good health.

On this clone: Distinct nucleotide sequences in the sample also encode this CDR3. This chain connects TRBV18 to TRBJ2-7; no clear D gene. Trimming pared 0 bases from V and 2 bases from J, leaving 5 bases between. The CDR3 runs to 13 residues. The germline V gene encodes CDR1 KGHSH and CDR2 LQKENI. The CDR3 coding sequence is TGTGCCAGCTCACCACCCGGGCCCTACGAGCAGTACTTC. It yields the protein CASSPPGPYEQYF.

The chain has TRBV10-3 and TRBJ2-2; the D gene is possibly TRBD1 (6 bases). The CDR3 has 13 residues. Trimming took 2 bases from V and 5 from J, leaving 6 bases between them. CDR1 is ENHRY, CDR2 SYGVKD, per germline. The CDR3 sequence is CAISEQGTGELFF. In nucleotides, the CDR3 is TGTGCCATCAGTGAGCAGGGGACCGGGGAGCTGTTTTTT.

The chain couples TRBV5-6 to TRBJ2-7; 7 bases are shared with TRBD2. CDR3 length: 18 residues. With V trimmed by 3 bases and J by 0 bases, 15 bases remained unmatched. The germline CDR1 and CDR2 sequences are SGHDT and YYEEEE. CDR3 region: CASSSLRGAGKSSYEQYF. As DNA, the CDR3 is TGTGCCAGCAGCTCTCTCCGTGGAGCGGGGAAAAGCTCCTACGAGCAGTACTTC.

In the case of this clone: The sample carries other DNA sequences with the same CDR3. The V call is TRBV25-1, the J call TRBJ2-3; D possibly uses TRBD1 or TRBD2 (5 bases each). V gave up 2 bases and J gave up 1 base, with 10 bases separating them. Germline V gene lookup returns CDR1 MGHDK and CDR2 SYGVNS. The CDR3 has 15 residues. The CDR3 here is CASSEPGARTDTQYF. CDR3 coding DNA: TGTGCCAGCAGTGAACCCGGGGCCCGCACAGATACGCAGTATTTT.

This chain uses TRBV6-5 with TRBJ2-7; 8 bases map to TRBD1. CDR3 length: 14 amino acids. The J segment lost 5 bases and the V segment lost 6 bases, leaving 9 bases of the junction unmatched. From germline, CDR1 is MNHEY and CDR2 SVGAGI. CDR3 sequence: CASRAPGQDHEQYF. The CDR3 DNA is TGTGCCAGCAGGGCCCCGGGACAGGACCACGAGCAGTACTTC.

This chain joins TRBV18 and TRBJ2-3; 9 bases are a match to TRBD1. The CDR3 consists of 15 residues. Germline V CDR1 and CDR2: KGHSH, LQKENI. The V segment lost 6 bases and the J segment 7 bases; nucleotides outside the gene matches: 11. This CDR3 is CASSPGQGSIYTQYF. CDR3 DNA: TGTGCCAGCTCTCCGGGACAGGGTTCGATTTATACGCAGTATTTT.

The V call is TRBV5-6, the J call TRBJ1-1, with 12 bases that match TRBD1. V lost 4 bases to trimming and J lost 10 bases; unmatched junction nucleotides: 11. The CDR3 consists of 15 residues. The germline V gene has CDR1 SGHDT and CDR2 YYEEEE. For the CDR3, the DNA is TGTGCCAGCAGCCCGACCGGGACAGGGGGCGTTGGAGCTTTCTTT. This gives the protein CASSPTGTGGVGAFF.

The rearrangement links TRBV6-1 to TRBJ1-1; a possible D gene is TRBD1 (6 bases). The V and J ends lost 1 base and 4 bases respectively, with 16 bases between them. Germline assignment: CDR1 MNHNS and CDR2 SASEGT. The CDR3 covers 16 residues. Here the CDR3 reads CASSEGLYRVITEAFF. The CDR3 coding sequence is TGTGCCAGCAGTGAAGGACTCTACAGGGTAATCACTGAAGCTTTCTTT.

V is TRBV5-6 and J is TRBJ1-2; tentatively, D is TRBD1 (6 bases). The CDR3 extends over 15 amino acids. CDR1 and CDR2 from the germline V gene are SGHDT and YYEEEE. With 4 bases removed from V and 1 base from J, the gap between germline ends came to 14 bases. The CDR3 protein is CASSPRGGSNYGYTF. The CDR3 nucleotides read TGTGCCAGCAGCCCGAGGGGGGGAAGTAACTATGGCTACACCTTC.

The J gene is TRBJ1-3, the V gene TRBV5-4; 7 positions agree with TRBD1. The V and J ends lost 4 bases and 7 bases, in that order; junction bases with no gene match: 5. Germline CDR1 SGHNT, CDR2 YYREEE (reference sequence). This CDR3 is 13 amino acids long. The CDR3 sequence is CASSQGTENTIYF. Written as DNA, the CDR3 is TGTGCCAGCAGCCAAGGGACAGAGAACACCATATATTTT.

Turning to this clone: This specimen includes other DNA sequences encoding the same CDR3. This sequence joins TRBV7-3 and TRBJ2-5, with D perhaps TRBD1 (6 bases). The CDR3 has 13 residues. The V and J ends lost 2 bases and 2 bases respectively, with 6 bases between them. The V gene's germline CDR1 is SGHTA and CDR2 FQGTGA. This CDR3 reads CASSLGQQETQYF. The CDR3 DNA follows: TGTGCCAGCAGCTTAGGACAGCAAGAGACCCAGTACTTC.

The chain couples TRBV6-7 to TRBJ2-1; 14 nucleotides match TRBD2. TRBV6-7 belongs to the ORF category, with a function that is uncertain. The V and J ends lost 7 bases and 13 bases, in that order; junction bases with no gene match: 18. This CDR3 is built from 17 residues. The CDR3 sequence: CASIQRGKGLAGGVQFF. Here the CDR3 DNA reads TGTGCCAGCATCCAAAGGGGAAAAGGACTAGCGGGAGGAGTACAGTTCTTC.

The chain's CDR3 is CATSRDRGPEPQHF. Written as DNA, the CDR3 is TGTGCCACCAGCAGAGATCGGGGCCCAGAGCCCCAGCATTTT. J is TRBJ1-5 and V is TRBV15; TRBD1 might be the D (5 bases). Germline CDR1 is LNHNV and CDR2 is YYDKDF (reference sequence). This CDR3 region has 14 residues. V gave up 0 bases and J gave up 8 bases, with 11 bases separating them.

The CDR3 DNA is TGTGCCAGCTCGCTGAGGCGAGGGTTCGACCTCCACTTT. Its translation: CASSLRRGFDLHF. The chain carries TRBV18 and TRBJ1-6; D gene uncertain. CDR1 and CDR2 (germline): KGHSH, LQKENI. This CDR3 region has 13 residues. Trimming removed 6 bases at V and 15 bases at J, with 18 bases between.

On this clone itself: Other DNA sequences from this sample encode an identical CDR3 as well. The CDR3 spells CASRTGGNQPQHF. The CDR3, as DNA: TGTGCCAGCAGGACAGGAGGCAATCAGCCCCAGCATTTT. The chain links TRBV28 to TRBJ1-5; D might be TRBD1 (6 bases). From germline, CDR1 is MDHEN and CDR2 SYDVKM. CDR3 length: 13 residues. The V and J ends lost 6 bases and 2 bases respectively, with 8 bases between them.

This chain joins TRBV10-2 and TRBJ2-7; a possible D gene is TRBD2 (6 bases). Trimming removed 0 bases from V and 0 bases from J, with 12 bases in between. The CDR3 consists of 16 residues. Germline assignment: CDR1 WSHSY and CDR2 SAAADI. Here the CDR3 reads CASSESNGGSSYEQYF. In nucleotides, the CDR3 is TGCGCCAGCAGTGAGTCAAACGGGGGAAGCTCCTACGAGCAGTACTTC.

The chain carries TRBV7-3 and TRBJ2-5; D may be TRBD1 or TRBD2 (5 bases each). V was clipped by 4 bases and J by 8 bases, with 14 bases between them. The CDR3 has 13 residues. Germline lookup yields CDR1 SGHTA and CDR2 FQGTGA. The CDR3 loop is CASSSGPGGTQYF. CDR3 DNA: TGTGCCAGCAGCTCCGGTCCTGGGGGAACCCAGTACTTC. The entire variable domain, with the rest obtained from reference TRBV7-3 and TRBJ2-5, is as follows: GAGVSQTPSNKVTEKGKYVELRCDPISGHTALYWYRQSLGQGPEFLIYFQGTGAADDSGLPNDRFFAVRPEGSVSTLKIQRTERGDSAVYLCASSSGPGGTQYFGPGTRLLVL.

CDR3 sequence: CAWSTTPTGGVNEKLFF. DNA for the CDR3: TGTGCCTGGAGTACCACCCCCACCGGGGGAGTTAATGAAAAACTGTTTTTT. V gene TRBV30 combines with J gene TRBJ1-4; D perhaps matches TRBD1 (5 bases). The V and J ends lost 2 bases and 4 bases respectively, with 20 bases between them. The CDR3 extends over 17 amino acids. Germline V gene data show CDR1 as GTSNPN and CDR2 as SVGIG (reference sequence).

This clone was found once. The chain is built from TRBV7-2 and TRBJ2-1; 9 bases align to TRBD1. Germline V gene sequence: CDR1 SGHTA, CDR2 FQGNSA. This CDR3 has 15 residues. The V and J ends lost 2 bases and 8 bases, in that order; junction bases with no gene match: 7. The CDR3 region has the DNA TGTGCCAGCAGCTTATTTCAACAGGGGGCGTATGAGCAGTTCTTC. This gives the protein CASSLFQQGAYEQFF.

This chain connects TRBV19 to TRBJ2-3; D is ambiguous. Germline-derived CDR1 and CDR2 are LNHDA and SQIVND (reference sequence). V gave up 3 bases and J gave up 0 bases, with 10 bases separating them. The CDR3 runs to 15 residues. The CDR3, as DNA: TGTGCCAGTAGTATTGGGCGATATAGCACAGATACGCAGTATTTT. Translation: CASSIGRYSTDTQYF.

This clone was observed a single time. The chain joins TRBV28 to TRBJ2-3, with D hard to call. The CDR3 length is 15 residues. Trimming took off 4 bases at V and 6 bases at J, with 17 bases between the two ends. Germline CDR1 MDHEN, CDR2 SYDVKM. The CDR3 protein is CASSSRGPVVDTQYF. CDR3 DNA: TGTGCCAGCAGTTCTCGAGGTCCCGTCGTGGATACGCAGTATTTT.

V gene TRBV7-2 combines with J gene TRBJ1-2, with D tentatively TRBD1 (5 bases). Trimming left V 6 bases short and J 1 base short, with 15 bases between. CDR3 length: 15 amino acids. CDR1 and CDR2 (germline): SGHTA, FQGNSA. In nucleotides, the CDR3 is TGTGCCAGCAGTATTAGAGGGGCTGATAACTATGGCTACACCTTC. Its translation: CASSIRGADNYGYTF.

The J gene is TRBJ1-6, the V gene TRBV6-1, with D uncertain. The CDR3 has 15 amino acids. Germline values: CDR1 MNHNS, CDR2 SASEGT. V was pared by 2 bases and J by 5 bases, with 10 bases between. The CDR3 bases are TGTGCCAGCAGTGAACAGCAGCTTGATAATTCACCCCTCCACTTT. This translates into CASSEQQLDNSPLHF.

In regard to this clone: The same CDR3 is also encoded by other DNA sequences in this sample. V gene TRBV7-2 combines with J gene TRBJ2-5; D possibly corresponds to TRBD1 (5 bases). The CDR3 is 14 residues long. Trimming left V 1 base short and J 2 bases short, with 8 bases between. Germline V gives CDR1 SGHTA, CDR2 FQGNSA. CDR3 loop: CASSLGAGQETQYF. In DNA, the CDR3 is TGTGCCAGCAGCTTAGGCGCAGGGCAAGAGACCCAGTACTTC.

CDR3 region: CASSYSAGLNEKLFF. CDR3 DNA sequence: TGTGCCAGCAGTTACTCAGCAGGCCTCAATGAAAAACTGTTTTTT. This chain connects TRBV6-6 to TRBJ1-4, with unresolved D. There are 15 residues in the CDR3. The germline V gene encodes CDR1 MNHNY and CDR2 SVGAGI (reference sequence). With 0 bases removed from V and 5 bases from J, the gap between germline ends came to 10 bases.

Here the CDR3 DNA reads TGTGCCAGCAGCCGCGACGGGAACACTGAAGCTTTCTTT. It translates to CASSRDGNTEAFF. The chain carries TRBV9 and TRBJ1-1; D ambiguous. Per germline, CDR1 SGDLS and CDR2 YYNGEE. V lost 4 bases and J 1 base, leaving 8 bases between the germline ends. The CDR3 is 13 residues long.

The rearrangement uses TRBV18 and TRBJ1-3; D call uncertain. Germline-derived CDR1 and CDR2 are KGHSH and LQKENI. V lost 4 bases and J 4 bases, leaving 14 bases between the germline ends. This CDR3 is built from 15 residues. The CDR3 region has the DNA TGTGCCAGCTCACGCGCCGGATCGCCGGGAAACACCATATATTTT. Amino acids: CASSRAGSPGNTIYF.

The chain uses TRBV18 and TRBJ2-2; D is perhaps TRBD2 (5 bases). CDR3 length equals 14 residues. V lost 5 bases to trimming and J lost 5 bases, with 12 bases between them. The germline gives CDR1 KGHSH, CDR2 LQKENI. In DNA form, the CDR3 reads TGTGCCAGCTCAATGGACTGGATTACCGGGGAGCTGTTTTTT. Amino acid sequence: CASSMDWITGELFF.

V and J are TRBV7-9 and TRBJ2-1; 13 nucleotides align to TRBD2. The CDR3 consists of 15 residues. Trimming at V came to 2 bases and at J to 9 bases, leaving 4 bases not matched to a gene. Germline CDR1 is SEHNR and CDR2 is FQNEAQ (reference sequence). The CDR3: CASSLRLAGGLEQFF. The CDR3 DNA sequence: TGTGCCAGCAGCTTACGACTAGCGGGAGGTCTTGAGCAGTTCTTC.

The table lists this clone with a count of one. The chain carries TRBV6-1 and TRBJ2-7; tentative D call: TRBD1 (5 bases). Trimming left V 1 base short and J 12 bases short, with 10 bases between. The CDR3 is 11 residues long. Germline V gene sequence: CDR1 MNHNS, CDR2 SASEGT. The CDR3 reads CASSEGQGWYF. CDR3 nucleotide sequence: TGTGCCAGCAGTGAAGGGCAGGGTTGGTACTTC.